Following are 32 T cell receptor delta chains from one sample sequenced in a study of γδ T cells in repeated Plasmodium falciparum infection. Vgamma9/Vdelta2+ and Vdelta2-negative gammadelta T cells were flow-sorted from PBMC for bulk sequencing. TCRdb called clones from the multiplex PCR reads again using CATT. The data show more than 70,000 delta-chain clones, approximately 0.92% seen once. The specimen was gamma-delta T cells from blood. These receptors came from a pool of human donors (malaria-infected and uninfected, not separated).

A few counts support this clone. TCRdb records a much larger clone's protein for this DNA, with a difference at residue 13 that likely arises from a read error; the protein given is the translation of the DNA. The V gene was identified as TRDV2, while no J gene was called; the D segment call TRDD3 is taken from the table without a DNA check. The CDR3 is 16 residues long. Germline CDR1 GEAIGNYY, CDR2 EKD. The CDR3 nucleotides are TGTGCCTGTGACACACTGGGGGCCCGAGGGGCCGATAACCTCATCTTT. This encodes CACDTLGARGADNLIF.

This clone was seen at least ten times. The translation of this DNA and the TCRdb protein of a much larger clone differ at residue 12, probably owing to a read error; the protein shown here is translated from the DNA. The chain has TRDV2 and TRDJ1; perhaps TRDD3 as D (6 bases). No J segment appears in TCRdb, so it was assigned here by matching the sequence to germline. The CDR3 extends over 22 amino acids. Germline values: CDR1 GEAIGNYY, CDR2 EKD. V lost 3 bases and J lost 0, with 34 bases in between. CDR3 loop: CACDPILAGDPGRVFDTDKLIF. DNA of the CDR3: TGTGCCTGTGACCCCATTTTGGCTGGGGACCCTGGTAGGGTCTTCGACACCGATAAACTCATCTTT.

This clone appeared a few times. TCRdb lists the protein of a much larger clone for this DNA, which differs at residue 7, so this is likely a read error; the protein given here is translated from the DNA itself. Here the CDR3 DNA reads TGTGCTCTTGGGAAAATAGGTGGGGGGTGGCGGTACACCGATAAACTCATCTTT. Encoded protein: CALGKIGGGWRYTDKLIF. V gene TRDV1 combines with J gene TRDJ1, with D possibly called TRDD1 or TRDD3 (6 bases each). As TCRdb names no J gene, one was assigned here on the basis of a DNA match to germline. Trimming pared 5 bases from V and 0 bases from J, leaving 22 bases between. The germline V gene encodes CDR1 TSWWSYY and CDR2 QGS. The CDR3 spans 18 residues.

This clone was detected ten times or more. This CDR3 reads CACDTLGDSSWDTRQMFF. For the CDR3, the DNA is TGTGCCTGTGACACCCTGGGGGACAGCTCCTGGGACACCCGACAGATGTTTTTC. The chain employs TRDV2 and TRDJ3; 8 nucleotides match TRDD3. The CDR3 length is 18 residues. Germline loops: CDR1 GEAIGNYY, CDR2 EKD. V gave up 0 bases and J gave up 0 bases; unmatched junction bases: 3.

Comment on this clone: TCRdb records a much larger clone's protein for this DNA, with a difference at residue 11 that likely arises from a read error; the protein given is the translation of the DNA. The chain links TRDV1 to TRDJ1, with TRDD3 matching 7 bases. V shed 1 base and J 0 bases; nucleotides not matched to a gene: 14. Germline V lookup: CDR1 TSWWSYY, CDR2 QGS. This CDR3 is built from 19 residues. The CDR3 region is CALGEPSGGSSPHTDKLIF. The CDR3 nucleotides read TGTGCTCTTGGGGAACCCTCCGGGGGATCCTCTCCACACACCGATAAACTCATCTTT.

Remarks on this clone: TCRdb attributes to this sequence the protein of a much larger clone, which differs from the DNA translation at residue 11; a read error is likely, and the protein displayed is translated from the DNA. CDR3 residues: CALGDHLPTRLLLGDVADKLIF. As DNA, the CDR3 is TGTGCTCTTGGGGACCACCTTCCTACACGATTATTACTGGGGGATGTCGCCGATAAACTCATCTTT. The chain is built from TRDV1 and TRDJ1, with D perhaps matching TRDD3 (10 bases). The germline V and J ends were trimmed by 3 bases and 3 bases, with 35 bases remaining between them. The CDR3 has 22 amino acids. From germline, CDR1 is TSWWSYY and CDR2 QGS.

This clone came up a few times. A read error likely explains why the TCRdb protein, taken from a much larger clone, differs from this DNA's translation at residue 20; the protein shown is translated from the DNA. CDR3 sequence: CACDTRVFTGGPSSWDTRQVFF. The CDR3 nucleotides are TGTGCCTGTGACACACGAGTTTTTACTGGGGGACCAAGCTCCTGGGACACCCGACAGGTGTTTTTC. The V gene reported is TRDV2; the J gene is uncalled; the table names TRDD3, a call not compared with the DNA. The CDR3 is 22 residues long. Germline V gene lookup returns CDR1 GEAIGNYY and CDR2 EKD.

In regard to this clone: The protein held in TCRdb is that of a much larger clone and does not match this DNA's translation at residue 12, likely because of a read error; the protein shown is translated from the DNA. This chain joins TRDV2 and TRDJ1, with 11 bases fitting TRDD3. TCRdb leaves out the J gene; it was filled in here by matching the DNA to germline. The V segment lost 2 bases and the J segment 4 bases; nucleotides outside the gene matches: 17. Germline V gene lookup returns CDR1 GEAIGNYY and CDR2 EKD. This CDR3 has 19 residues. CDR3 nucleotide sequence: TGTGCCTGTGACAGGCTATACCTACTGGGGGATAAGGCGGACGATAAACTCATCTTT. Its protein product is CACDRLYLLGDKADDKLIF.

As regards this clone: The protein in TCRdb stems from a much larger clone and differs at residue 18 from this DNA's translation, likely a read error; here the protein is translated from the DNA. The V gene corresponds to TRDV1; no J gene was called; the D call of TRDD3 is as the table states it, not checked on the DNA. This CDR3 comprises 20 residues. Germline loops: CDR1 TSWWSYY, CDR2 QGS. CDR3 sequence (DNA): TGTGCTCTTGGGGTCAAGTACTGGGGGATCCCTCCTCCTGGCCCCGATAAACCCATCTTT. It yields the protein CALGVKYWGIPPPGPDKPIF.

This clone turned up a few times. A far larger clone is a single base away, which makes a read error likely. The sample has other DNA sequences that encode this CDR3 too. V usage is TRDV2 and J usage is TRDJ3, with TRDD3 identical over 12 bases. Assignment of the J gene here rests on matching the DNA to germline, because TCRdb gives none. Looked up from germline, CDR1 is GEAIGNYY and CDR2 is EKD. There are 19 residues in the CDR3. V was clipped by 3 bases and J by 0 bases; unmatched bases: 5. CDR3 DNA sequence: TGTGCCTGTGACTCTCTGGGGGATACGAGCTCCTGGGACACCCGACAGATGTTTTTC. Translation gives CACDSLGDTSSWDTRQMFF.

Worth noting for this clone: A read error is the likely source, as a far larger clone sits one nucleotide away. The identical CDR3 is also encoded by other nucleotide sequences in the sample. CDR3 nucleotide sequence: TGTGCTCTTGGGGAAACGGGCCTTCCCAAACGTGGAGGGGATCCACCCATAAACACCGACAAACTCATCTTT. It translates to CALGETGLPKRGGDPPINTDKLIF. This sequence joins TRDV1 and TRDJ1; D may match TRDD2 or TRDD3 (6 bases each). TCRdb offers no J gene call, so here the DNA was matched to germline to obtain one. Germline assignment: CDR1 TSWWSYY and CDR2 QGS. The CDR3 runs 24 residues.

This clone occurred a few times. TCRdb's protein for this DNA is that of a much larger clone and differs from the translation at residue 11, likely a read error; the protein shown is the DNA translation. The J gene is TRDJ1, the V gene TRDV2, with 9 bases identical to TRDD3. TCRdb gives no J gene; it was assigned here by matching the DNA to germline. There are 16 residues in the CDR3. Trimming removed 6 bases from V and 4 bases from J; junction bases left unmatched: 14. Looked up from germline, CDR1 is GEAIGNYY and CDR2 is EKD. CDR3 residues: CACRSTGGPRIDKLIF. The CDR3 DNA sequence: TGTGCCTGTCGAAGTACTGGGGGACCAAGAATCGATAAACTCATCTTT.

The table lists this clone with a few counts. TCRdb's protein for this DNA is that of a much larger clone and differs from the translation at residue 4, likely a read error; the protein shown is the DNA translation. This chain links TRDV2 with TRDJ1; D possibly matches TRDD2 or TRDD3 (7 bases each). TCRdb offers no J gene call, so here the DNA was matched to germline to obtain one. CDR3 length: 16 residues. The germline CDR1 and CDR2 sequences are GEAIGNYY and EKD. CDR3 residues: CACGTVLSYTGAKLIF. CDR3 nucleotides: TGTGCCTGTGGCACCGTTCTTTCCTACACTGGGGCGAAACTCATCTTT.

About this clone itself: TCRdb's entry gives the protein of a much larger clone, which mismatches this DNA's translation at residue 5, likely from a read error; the protein reported here is translated from the DNA. The chain joins TRDV2 to TRDJ1, with D perhaps matching TRDD3 (5 bases). Per germline, CDR1 GEAIGNYY and CDR2 EKD. The CDR3 covers 17 residues. V lost 3 bases, J lost 1 base, and 20 bases lay in between. CDR3 bases: TGTGCCTGTGACTCCGCGGGGGGTACATCCCTCACCGATAAACTCATCTTT. Translation gives CACDSAGGTSLTDKLIF.

This clone was observed a handful of times. A far larger clone is off by one base, so a read error is likely. Distinct nucleotide sequences in the sample also encode this CDR3. There is no J gene call, but TRDV2 is given as the V gene; TRDD3 is taken as the D call from the table, unchecked against the DNA. This CDR3 region has 15 residues. In germline, CDR1 is GEAIGNYY, CDR2 EKD. As DNA, the CDR3 is TGTGCCTGTGACACCATTGGGGGATACACCGATAAACTCATTTTT. Its translation: CACDTIGGYTDKLIF.

This clone was detected only a few times. TCRdb shows a much larger clone's protein in place of this DNA's translation, and the two differ at residue 10, likely through a read error; the protein shown is translated from the DNA. The J gene is TRDJ1, the V gene TRDV2, with 7 bases fitting TRDD3. The J gene, absent from TCRdb, was called here by matching the DNA to germline. With 5 bases clipped from V and 0 bases from J, the junction kept 17 bases outside the gene matches. The CDR3 contains 18 residues. Germline V CDR1 and CDR2: GEAIGNYY, EKD. The CDR3, as DNA: TGTGCCTGTGTGTGTATCTCCTGGGGGCTCCCTCACACCGATAAACTCATCTTT. Amino acids: CACVCISWGLPHTDKLIF.

This clone turned up a few times. TCRdb's protein for this DNA is that of a much larger clone and differs from the translation at residue 11, likely a read error; the protein shown is the DNA translation. The V gene is TRDV1, the J gene TRDJ1, with 10 bases matching TRDD3. CDR3 length: 16 amino acids. The ends lost 9 bases at V and 5 bases at J; junction bases unmatched: 15. CDR1 is TSWWSYY and CDR2 is QGS in the germline V gene. CDR3 sequence: CALRGGYAGYGDKLIF. The DNA of the CDR3 is TGTGCTCTCAGAGGGGGATACGCGGGTTACGGGGATAAACTCATCTTT.

This clone has only a few counts. The mismatch at residue 5 between this DNA's translation and the TCRdb protein of a much larger clone likely reflects a read error; the protein shown is translated from the DNA. The same CDR3 arises from other DNA sequences in this sample as well. This chain joins TRDV2 and TRDJ1, with TRDD3 identical over 11 bases. This CDR3 is built from 16 residues. The germline V gene encodes CDR1 GEAIGNYY and CDR2 EKD. For the CDR3, the DNA is TGTGCCTGTGACATGATGGGGGATACGGACACCGATAAACTCATCTTC. Encoded protein: CACDMMGDTDTDKLIF.

This clone was seen a handful of times. The protein given by TCRdb reflects a much larger clone and differs at residue 7 from this DNA's translation, likely from a read error; the protein shown is the DNA's translation. J is TRDJ1 and V is TRDV3; 9 bases fit TRDD3. V shed 3 bases and J 2 bases; nucleotides not matched to a gene: 19. CDR3 length: 18 amino acids. Germline-derived CDR1 and CDR2 are TVYSNPD and GDNSRS (reference sequence). The CDR3 bases are TGTGCCTTGTGGCCTTCACACAGGGGATACGCATTTACCGATAAACTCATCTTT. Amino acids: CALWPSHRGYAFTDKLIF.

This clone has just a few counts. The TCRdb protein, from a much larger clone, departs from this DNA's translation at residue 10, likely by read error; the protein shown derives from the DNA. The chain links TRDV1 to TRDJ1; possible D gene TRDD3, 6 bases. TCRdb gives no J gene; it was assigned here by matching the DNA to germline. The CDR3 is 18 residues long. Germline lookup yields CDR1 TSWWSYY and CDR2 QGS. Trimming removed 2 bases at V and 0 bases at J, with 19 bases between. The CDR3 nucleotides are TGTGCTCTTGGGGAATGGATCGACTGGGAGCCCTACACCGATAAACTCATCTTT. This sequence encodes CALGEWIDWEPYTDKLIF.

This clone was seen at least ten times. With a far larger clone one base away, a read error is the likely cause. Other DNA sequences of this sample code for an identical CDR3. The chain joins TRDV2 to TRDJ1, with D unclear. Since TCRdb gives no J gene, matching the DNA to germline was used here to assign it. CDR1 and CDR2 (germline): GEAIGNYY, EKD. The CDR3 runs 14 residues. The CDR3 spells CACDSLLNTDKLIF. The CDR3 coding sequence is TGTGCCTGTGACTCCTTACTTAACACTGATAAACTCATCTTT.

This clone has ten or more counts. TCRdb has a much larger clone's protein, which differs at residue 6 from the translation of this DNA, likely because of a read error; what is shown is the protein translated from the DNA. The rearrangement uses TRDV2 and TRDJ1, with 7 bases that match TRDD3. As TCRdb names no J gene, one was assigned here on the basis of a DNA match to germline. The CDR3 consists of 15 residues. Germline CDR1 GEAIGNYY, CDR2 EKD. Trimming took 3 bases from V and 3 from J; bases not matched to a gene: 9. CDR3 loop: CACDEVRDTPDKLIF. CDR3 DNA: TGTGCCTGTGACGAAGTGAGGGATACCCCCGATAAACTCATCTTT.

This clone was observed at least ten times. TCRdb assigns this DNA the protein of a much larger clone, which departs from its translation at residue 18; this likely reflects a read error, and the protein shown comes from translating the DNA. The rearrangement links TRDV2 to TRDJ3; 10 positions agree with TRDD3. Germline loops: CDR1 GEAIGNYY, CDR2 EKD. This CDR3 region has 23 residues. CDR3 sequence (DNA): TGTGCCTGTGACAACCGGGCCGAAAAGACTGGGGGATCCGAGTCCTGGGACGCCCGACAGATGTTTTTC. Translating it yields CACDNRAEKTGGSESWDARQMFF.

This clone was found a few times. This DNA translates differently at residue 5 from the TCRdb protein, which is that of a much larger clone; a read error is likely, and the protein shown is the DNA's own translation. The V call is TRDV1, the J call TRDJ1, with 12 bases aligning to TRDD3. From germline, CDR1 is TSWWSYY and CDR2 QGS. Trimming at V came to 4 bases and at J to 0 bases, leaving 15 bases not matched to a gene. The CDR3 spans 20 residues. The CDR3 is CALGGQTLGLGDTYTDKLIF. CDR3 sequence (DNA): TGTGCTCTTGGGGGACAAACGTTGGGTCTGGGGGATACGTACACCGATAAACTCATCTTT.

On this clone: With only one base between it and a far larger clone, this is likely a read error. The identical CDR3 is also encoded by other nucleotide sequences in the sample. The chain joins TRDV2 to TRDJ1; possibly TRDD3 for D (5 bases). As TCRdb names no J gene, one was assigned here on the basis of a DNA match to germline. Looked up from germline, CDR1 is GEAIGNYY and CDR2 is EKD. This CDR3 has 14 residues. Here the CDR3 reads CACDTGGGGDKLIF. The CDR3 nucleotides read TGCGCCTGTGACACCGGGGGGGGCGGCGATAAACTCATCTTT.

Points on this clone: TCRdb's listed protein matches a much larger clone and diverges from this DNA's translation at residue 3, likely through a read error; the protein shown comes from the DNA. This rearrangement joins TRDV1 to TRDJ1; weak D call: TRDD3 (6 bases). In the absence of a J gene in TCRdb, the DNA was matched to germline to assign it here. The germline V gene encodes CDR1 TSWWSYY and CDR2 QGS. The CDR3 length is 24 residues. CDR3: CAPGERMGHIRGVCNPNASDKLIF. As DNA, the CDR3 is TGTGCTCCTGGGGAACGTATGGGCCACATACGCGGGGTCTGTAATCCGAACGCGTCTGATAAACTCATCTTT.

This clone was counted a few times. It differs at one base from a far larger clone, so likely a read error. Other nucleotide sequences from this sample produce the same CDR3. V and J are TRDV1 and TRDJ1; D is possibly TRDD2 (7 bases). Because TCRdb records no J gene, it was assigned here through a match of the DNA to germline. This CDR3 has 25 amino acids. V was pared by 2 bases and J by 2 bases, with 42 bases between. The germline gives CDR1 TSWWSYY, CDR2 QGS. The CDR3 here is CALGELQRYVFLAPTGNYTTDKLIF. The CDR3 nucleotides read TGTGCTCTTGGGGAATTACAAAGGTACGTCTTCCTAGCTCCTACTGGGAACTATACTACCGATAAACTCATCTTT.

A few counts support this clone. A read error is the likely source, as a far larger clone sits one nucleotide away. This sample includes further DNA sequences coding for the same CDR3. The genes are TRDV1 and TRDJ1; TRDD3 agrees at 8 bases. TCRdb records no J gene; here it was assigned by comparing the DNA to germline. CDR1 and CDR2 (germline): TSWWSYY, QGS. The CDR3 contains 19 residues. This chain's CDR3 is CALGDGGAGGLKYTDKLIF. The CDR3 nucleotides are TGCGCTCTTGGGGATGGAGGAGCTGGGGGACTCAAGTACACCGATAAACTCATCTTT.

This clone has only a few counts. For this DNA, TCRdb reports the protein of a much larger clone, which diverges at residue 16, most likely from a read error; the protein presented here is translated directly from the DNA. This chain uses TRDV2 with TRDJ1; 8 nucleotides line up with TRDD3. The J gene is not listed in TCRdb, so it was assigned here from a DNA match to germline. V dropped 6 bases and J dropped 0; count of bases not matched to a gene: 32. Germline lookup yields CDR1 GEAIGNYY and CDR2 EKD. The CDR3 totals 23 residues. The CDR3 is CACTPPTAFLGWGSSQYTDKLIF. The CDR3 DNA follows: TGTGCCTGTACCCCTCCGACAGCTTTTCTAGGCTGGGGGAGCTCTCAGTACACCGATAAACTCATCTTT.

This sequence joins TRDV2 and TRDJ1; tentative D call: TRDD3 (6 bases). TCRdb leaves out the J gene; it was filled in here by matching the DNA to germline. Trimming removed 4 bases at V and 0 bases at J, with 17 bases between. Germline values: CDR1 GEAIGNYY, CDR2 EKD. The CDR3 spans 16 residues. The chain's CDR3 is CACERPGGGHTDKLIF. For the CDR3, the DNA is TGTGCCTGTGAACGTCCGGGGGGAGGCCACACCGATAAACTCATCTTT.

For this clone: This likely reflects a read error, since a far larger clone is one base away. The V and J genes are TRDV1 and TRDJ1; D is perhaps TRDD2 or TRDD3 (5 bases each). Because TCRdb records no J gene, it was assigned here through a match of the DNA to germline. From germline, CDR1 is TSWWSYY and CDR2 QGS. Trimming took 0 bases from V and 1 from J, leaving 30 bases between them. This CDR3 region has 22 residues. As DNA, the CDR3 is TGTGCTCTTGGGGAACTTCACACCTACAGGGGGTACGCGGTCGTAGGCACCGATAAACTCATCTTT. Its translation is CALGELHTYRGYAVVGTDKLIF.

This clone is labeled medium-sized. Other DNA sequences in this sample translate to the same CDR3. J is TRDJ1 and V is TRDV2, with D hard to call. Trimming shortened V by 1 base and J by 0 bases, and 11 bases separated the two germline ends. There are 15 residues in the CDR3. Germline V gene data show CDR1 as GEAIGNYY and CDR2 as EKD. The CDR3 reads CACDTLGTYTDKLIF. CDR3 in DNA: TGTGCCTGTGACACGCTCGGGACTTACACCGATAAACTCATCTTT.